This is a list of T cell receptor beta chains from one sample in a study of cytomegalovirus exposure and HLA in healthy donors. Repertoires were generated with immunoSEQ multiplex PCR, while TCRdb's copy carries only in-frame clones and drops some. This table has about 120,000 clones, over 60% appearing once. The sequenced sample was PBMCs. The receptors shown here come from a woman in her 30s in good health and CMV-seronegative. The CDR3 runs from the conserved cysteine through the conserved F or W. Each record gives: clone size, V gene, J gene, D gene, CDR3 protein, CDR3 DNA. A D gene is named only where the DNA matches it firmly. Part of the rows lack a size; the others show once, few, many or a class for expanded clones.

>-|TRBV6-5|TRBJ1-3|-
CASSPTVSGNTIYF
TGTGCCAGCAGTCCGACAGTTTCTGGAAACACCATATATTTT
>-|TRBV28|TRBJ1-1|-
CASSDPRGRRREAFF
TGTGCCAGCAGTGACCCCCGGGGGAGACGGCGTGAAGCTTTCTTT
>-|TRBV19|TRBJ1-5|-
CASQFHRSGQPQHF
TGTGCCAGTCAATTCCACAGGTCCGGTCAGCCCCAGCATTTT
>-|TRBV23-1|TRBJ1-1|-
CASSREGQGPKSGGQEAFF
TGCGCCAGCAGTCGCGAGGGGCAGGGTCCAAAATCTGGGGGCCAAGAAGCTTTCTTT
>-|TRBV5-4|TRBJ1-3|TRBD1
CASRRGTAPGNTIYF
TGTGCCAGCAGACGCGGGACAGCCCCTGGAAACACCATATATTTT
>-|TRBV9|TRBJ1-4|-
CASSAGGGKLFF
TGTGCCAGCAGCGCCGGGGGGGGAAAACTGTTTTTT
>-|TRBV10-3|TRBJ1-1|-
CATGTPNTEAFF
TGTGCCACAGGGACACCGAACACTGAAGCTTTCTTT
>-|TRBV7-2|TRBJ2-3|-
CASSGRGGPSTDTQYF
TGTGCCAGCAGCGGGAGGGGGGGGCCTAGCACAGATACGCAGTATTTT
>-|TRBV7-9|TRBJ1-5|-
CASSLGFGNSGNQPQHF
TGTGCCAGCAGCTTAGGCTTTGGCAACAGTGGCAATCAGCCCCAGCATTTT
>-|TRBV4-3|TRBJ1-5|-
CASSQRRRAAFSNQPQHF
TGCGCCAGCAGCCAGCGGCGCAGGGCGGCGTTTAGCAATCAGCCCCAGCATTTT
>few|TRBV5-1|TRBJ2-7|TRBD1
CASSGTGYEQYF
TGCGCCAGCAGCGGGACAGGTTACGAGCAGTACTTC
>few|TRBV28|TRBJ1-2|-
CASSLEGRGALNYGYTF
TGTGCCAGCAGTTTAGAGGGCAGGGGAGCCCTTAACTATGGCTACACCTTC
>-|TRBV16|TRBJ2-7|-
CASSQSLDGRQYF
TGTGCCAGCAGCCAATCGCTCGACGGGAGGCAGTACTTC
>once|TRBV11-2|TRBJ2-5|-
CASTLTGWGGETQYF
TGTGCCAGCACCCTTACAGGGTGGGGTGGGGAGACCCAGTACTTC
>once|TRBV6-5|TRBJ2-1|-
CASSPGGRSYNEQFF
TGTGCCAGCAGTCCGGGGGGCCGTTCCTACAATGAGCAGTTCTTC
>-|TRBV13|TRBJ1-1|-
CASRRLGGKPEAFF
TGTGCCAGCAGACGACTGGGCGGGAAACCTGAAGCTTTCTTT
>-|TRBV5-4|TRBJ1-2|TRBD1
CASSYGQGAWGYTF
TGTGCCAGCAGCTATGGACAGGGGGCTTGGGGCTACACCTTC
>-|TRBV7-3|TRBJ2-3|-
CASSLEGPDTQYF
TGTGCCAGCAGCTTAGAGGGCCCAGATACGCAGTATTTT
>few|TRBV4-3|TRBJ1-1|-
CASSQEGGAVMDTEAFF
TGCGCCAGCAGCCAAGAAGGAGGGGCAGTAATGGACACTGAAGCTTTCTTT
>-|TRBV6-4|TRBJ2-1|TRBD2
CASSGTSGSYNEQFF
TGTGCCAGCAGTGGGACTAGCGGCTCCTACAATGAGCAGTTCTTC
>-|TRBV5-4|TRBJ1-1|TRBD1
CASSSLTGLNTEAFF
TGTGCCAGCAGCTCTCTGACAGGGCTGAACACTGAAGCTTTCTTT
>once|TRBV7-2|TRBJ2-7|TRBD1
CASRGTGRGSEQYF
TGTGCCAGCAGGGGGACAGGGAGGGGGAGCGAGCAGTACTTC
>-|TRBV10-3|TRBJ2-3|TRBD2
CAISESGLTSTDTQYF
TGTGCCATCAGTGAGTCGGGACTAACTAGCACAGATACGCAGTATTTT
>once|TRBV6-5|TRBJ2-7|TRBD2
CASSRGGGGPEQYF
TGTGCCAGCAGTCGCGGCGGGGGGGGCCCAGAGCAGTACTTC
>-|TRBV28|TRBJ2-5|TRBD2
CASISFVGGGETQYF
TGTGCCAGCATCTCCTTCGTCGGGGGGGGAGAGACCCAGTACTTC
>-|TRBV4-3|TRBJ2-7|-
CASSQDSRGPYEQYF
TGCGCCAGCAGCCAAGATTCCAGGGGACCCTACGAGCAGTACTTC
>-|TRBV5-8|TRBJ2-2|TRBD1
CASSRDRGMLGTGELFF
TGTGCCAGCAGCCGGGACAGGGGGATGCTGGGTACCGGGGAGCTGTTTTTT
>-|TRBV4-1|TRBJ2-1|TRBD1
CASSQEGRTGGDEQFF
TGCGCCAGCAGCCAAGAGGGAAGGACAGGGGGGGATGAGCAGTTCTTC
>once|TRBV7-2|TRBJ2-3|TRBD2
CASSLQLAGGRNTQYF
TGTGCCAGCAGCTTGCAACTAGCGGGAGGTAGAAATACGCAGTATTTT
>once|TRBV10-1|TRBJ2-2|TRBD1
CASSDRVRTGELFF
TGCGCCAGCAGCGACAGGGTACGCACCGGGGAGCTGTTTTTT
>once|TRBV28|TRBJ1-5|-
CASSLGGGGGRLQPQHF
TGTGCCAGCAGTTTAGGGGGCGGGGGGGGACGGCTTCAGCCCCAGCATTTT
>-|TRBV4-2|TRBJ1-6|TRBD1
CASSQGRVGQERNSPLHF
TGTGCCAGCAGCCAAGGGAGGGTAGGACAGGAGAGGAATTCACCCCTCCACTTT
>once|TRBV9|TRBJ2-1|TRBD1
CASSPDRDSYNEQFF
TGTGCCAGCAGCCCCGACAGGGACTCCTACAATGAGCAGTTCTTC
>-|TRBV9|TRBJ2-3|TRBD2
CASSRLAGGFTDTQYF
TGTGCCAGCAGCCGGTTAGCGGGGGGTTTCACAGATACGCAGTATTTT
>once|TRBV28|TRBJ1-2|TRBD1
CASSSTGTVNYGYTF
TGTGCCAGCAGTTCAACCGGGACAGTCAACTATGGCTACACCTTC
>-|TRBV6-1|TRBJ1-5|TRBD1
CASSGQGSGQPQHF
TGTGCCAGCAGTGGACAGGGGAGCGGTCAGCCCCAGCATTTT
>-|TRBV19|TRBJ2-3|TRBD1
CASRTTGGTDTQYF
TGTGCCAGTAGGACGACAGGGGGTACAGATACGCAGTATTTT
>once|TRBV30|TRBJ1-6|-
CAWSEQVNSPLHF
TGTGCCTGGAGCGAGCAGGTGAATTCACCCCTCCACTTT
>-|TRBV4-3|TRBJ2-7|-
CASSQVWSGSYEQYF
TGCGCCAGCAGCCAAGTTTGGTCAGGATCCTACGAGCAGTACTTC
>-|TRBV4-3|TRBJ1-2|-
CASSQDLEGGYTF
TGCGCCAGCAGCCAAGATCTTGAGGGTGGCTACACCTTC
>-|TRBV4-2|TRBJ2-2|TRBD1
CASSQDLGQGVTGELFF
TGTGCCAGCAGCCAAGACTTGGGACAGGGTGTAACCGGGGAGCTGTTTTTT
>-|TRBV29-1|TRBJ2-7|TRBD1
CSAGGQGASEQYF
TGCAGCGCCGGGGGACAGGGGGCTAGCGAGCAGTACTTC